This T cell receptor beta chain was sequenced for a study of blood T cell repertoires in COVID-19. Two negative PCRs, clearance, or symptom resolution were required of recovered Cohort 3 donors. The method was immunoSEQ multiplex PCR; TCRdb's version includes in-frame clones alone and lacks a portion of them. The sample lists 180,000 or so clones, 85% seen once, with around 6.2% in the top ten. The clonotype was recovered from a man between 35 and 55 years old who had recovered from COVID-19. Material for sequencing was PBMCs or T cells enriched from blood (not recorded which).

CDR3 residues: CASSLPGQGTSYEQYF. The CDR3 DNA reads TGTGCCAGCAGCTTACCGGGACAGGGGACGTCCTACGAGCAGTACTTC. The chain uses TRBV5-6 and TRBJ2-7; 10 nucleotides match TRBD1. V was clipped by 2 bases and J by 1 base; unmatched bases: 6. Per the germline V gene, CDR1 is SGHDT and CDR2 is YYEEEE. This CDR3 has 16 amino acids.